This T cell receptor beta chain originates from a study of blood T cells in healthy people across ages. Study-wide findings and caveats: Naive T cell percentage showed a strong correlation with TCR beta diversity. Observed TCR beta diversity per million T cells went down as age went up. This fall followed a roughly linear course with age. One million T cells yielded diversity estimates that were considered underestimates.

This clonotype was seen more than once but under ten times. Its target is unknown. For the second PCR, which ran for about 6 to 11 cycles, a sample-barcoded 5' primer and a J-beta primer mix were used. Each cDNA molecule carried a tag from a template-switch adaptor that contained 12 random nucleotides. TCRdb passed the 5' RACE reads through MiXCR, listing each CDR3 protein once. The sample records over 700,000 distinct CDR3 sequences, around half being singletons. The CDR3 has 14 residues. Germline CDR1 SGHAT, CDR2 FQDESV (reference sequence). V lost 5 bases to trimming and J lost 0 bases, with 9 bases between them.

This clonotype was obtained from a man older than 75 in good health. The sequenced material came from blood. The chain joins TRBV11-1 to TRBJ2-3; D unresolved. The DNA of the CDR3 is TGTGCCAGCAGCCCGATTGGGAGCACAGATACGCAGTATTTT. It encodes CASSPIGSTDTQYF.